Each of the 18 T cell receptor beta chains below was sequenced from the same sample in a study of OX40 agonist ivuxolimab in advanced cancers. Sequencing was performed with immunoSEQ multiplex PCR; in TCRdb, only in-frame clones are kept and a portion is missing. The table records roughly 70,000 clones, around 82% of them present only once. This sample comprised CD4+ or CD8+ T cells sorted from blood, obtained in a trial of the OX40 agonist ivuxolimab. Every receptor here comes from an adult with an advanced solid tumor such as melanoma, head and neck, liver or kidney cancer.

In this sample, this clone turned up a few times. The CDR3 sequence is CASSEASFGGGTDTQYF. The CDR3 region has the DNA TGTGCCAGCAGTGAAGCAAGCTTTGGTGGTGGCACAGATACGCAGTATTTT. The chain combines TRBV6-1 with TRBJ2-3; D gene unclear. The germline gives CDR1 MNHNS, CDR2 SASEGT. V was shortened by 0 bases and J by 1 base, with 14 bases between the two germline ends. This CDR3 has 17 amino acids.

With regard to this clone: Other DNA variants within this sample encode the same CDR3. This rearrangement joins TRBV2 to TRBJ2-1; D uncertain. There are 14 residues in the CDR3. V was pared by 4 bases and J by 0 bases, with 7 bases between. Germline lookup yields CDR1 SNHLY and CDR2 FYNNEI. The DNA for the CDR3 is TGTGCCAGCAGTGGGGGTAGCTCCTACAATGAGCAGTTCTTC. Residues: CASSGGSSYNEQFF.

This chain connects TRBV28 to TRBJ2-1; D may be TRBD1 or TRBD2 (5 bases each). The V gene's germline CDR1 is MDHEN and CDR2 SYDVKM. The V end lost 2 bases, the J end lost 8 bases, and 16 bases lay between the germline ends. This CDR3 has 15 amino acids. The CDR3 is CASSLTLGDDDEQFF. The CDR3 DNA is TGTGCCAGCAGTTTAACCTTGGGGGACGACGATGAGCAGTTCTTC.

This chain links TRBV6-1 with TRBJ2-2; D gene uncertain. The germline V and J ends were trimmed by 6 bases and 0 bases, with 11 bases remaining between them. Germline lookup yields CDR1 MNHNS and CDR2 SASEGT. The CDR3 covers 15 residues. The CDR3: CASRVQIANTGELFF. The DNA for the CDR3 is TGTGCCAGCAGAGTACAGATCGCGAACACCGGGGAGCTGTTTTTT.

This clone was detected only a few times. The chain employs TRBV28 and TRBJ1-5, with a possible D match to TRBD1 (6 bases). Deletions cut 0 bases from V and 0 bases from J, with 9 bases between. Per the germline V gene, CDR1 is MDHEN and CDR2 is SYDVKM. The length of the CDR3 is 16 residues. DNA for the CDR3: TGTGCCAGCAGTTTATGGGCAGGGGATAGCAATCAGCCCCAGCATTTT. Its protein product is CASSLWAGDSNQPQHF.

This clone was detected a few times. This chain connects TRBV18 to TRBJ1-1; D gene uncertain. The CDR3 is made up of 14 amino acids. The germline V gene has CDR1 KGHSH and CDR2 LQKENI. V lost 3 bases and J 1 base, leaving 9 bases between the germline ends. The DNA of the CDR3 is TGTGCCAGCTCACCGGGTCTGGAGAACACTGAAGCTTTCTTT. Its protein is CASSPGLENTEAFF.

The J gene is TRBJ1-6, the V gene TRBV11-3; 9 nucleotides line up with TRBD1. The CDR3 extends over 15 amino acids. The trim removed 1 base at V and 7 bases at J, leaving 2 bases unmatched. Per germline, CDR1 SGHNT and CDR2 YENEEA. The CDR3 nucleotides are TGTGCCAGCAGCTTAGCGGGGACAGGGAATTCACCCCTCCACTTT. Amino acid sequence: CASSLAGTGNSPLHF.

The rearrangement uses TRBV5-1 and TRBJ2-7, with D perhaps matching TRBD2 (6 bases). V was trimmed by 3 bases and J by 6 bases, leaving 19 bases between them. Germline values: CDR1 SGHRS, CDR2 YFSETQ. This CDR3 is built from 15 residues. The chain's CDR3 is CASSSGDFLTTEQYF. In DNA, the CDR3 is TGCGCCAGCAGCTCGGGGGACTTCCTTACGACCGAGCAGTACTTC.

The rearrangement uses TRBV5-8 and TRBJ1-4, with D unclear. The germline V gene has CDR1 SGHTS and CDR2 YDEGEE. CDR3 length equals 16 residues. Trimming shortened V by 4 bases and J by 3 bases, and 16 bases separated the two germline ends. The CDR3 is CASSPNPAYSNEKLFF. In DNA, the CDR3 is TGTGCCAGCAGCCCTAACCCGGCTTATTCTAATGAAAAACTGTTTTTT.

The V and J genes are TRBV28 and TRBJ1-1, with D tentatively TRBD1 (6 bases). V gave up 5 bases and J gave up 5 bases, with 15 bases separating them. Germline V gene sequence: CDR1 MDHEN, CDR2 SYDVKM. This CDR3 region has 14 residues. The CDR3 protein is CASSPQDRVTEAFF. CDR3 nucleotides: TGTGCCAGCAGTCCGCAGGACAGAGTTACTGAAGCTTTCTTT.

The chain combines TRBV6-5 with TRBJ2-1; D possibly corresponds to TRBD2 (6 bases). Germline CDR1 MNHEY, CDR2 SVGAGI. The CDR3 extends over 14 amino acids. V was trimmed by 7 bases and J by 7 bases, leaving 17 bases between them. This CDR3 reads CASTPGTGKNEQFF. The CDR3, as DNA: TGTGCCAGCACCCCCGGGACTGGTAAAAATGAGCAGTTCTTC.

The V call is TRBV6-6, the J call TRBJ1-1; D gene ambiguous. The CDR3 is 14 amino acids. CDR1 and CDR2 from the germline V gene are MNHNY and SVGAGI (reference sequence). V gave up 0 bases and J gave up 5 bases, with 10 bases separating them. This CDR3 is CASSYSNRETEAFF. As DNA, the CDR3 is TGTGCCAGCAGTTACTCAAATAGGGAAACTGAAGCTTTCTTT.

The rearrangement joins TRBV13 to TRBJ1-2; 7 bases are shared with TRBD1. In germline, CDR1 is PRHDT, CDR2 FYEKMQ (reference sequence). V lost 7 bases to trimming and J lost 3 bases; unmatched junction nucleotides: 14. The CDR3 covers 16 residues. The CDR3 DNA sequence: TGTGCCAGCACCCCTCAGGGGGGGCGCGGCTACTATGGCTACACCTTC. Translation: CASTPQGGRGYYGYTF.

The rearrangement links TRBV11-3 to TRBJ2-2, with no clear D. The germline V gene encodes CDR1 SGHNT and CDR2 YENEEA. The CDR3 totals 12 residues. Trimming left V 1 base short and J 5 bases short, with 2 bases between. In DNA form, the CDR3 reads TGTGCCAGCAGCTTAGGAACCGGGGAGCTGTTTTTT. Translated: CASSLGTGELFF. Filled out from reference TRBV11-3 and TRBJ2-2, the complete variable domain reads EAGVVQSPRYKIIEKKQPVAFWCNPISGHNTLYWYLQNLGQGPELLIRYENEEAVDDSQLPKDRFSAERLKGVDSTLKIQPAELGDSAVYLCASSLGTGELFFGEGSRLTVL.

In this sample, this clone turned up a few times. J is TRBJ2-3 and V is TRBV4-2; D remains ambiguous. The CDR3 runs 13 residues. Trimming took 3 bases from V and 5 from J, leaving 9 bases between them. The germline gives CDR1 LGHNA, CDR2 YNFKEQ. The CDR3 here is CASSQYPKDTQYF. CDR3 nucleotide sequence: TGTGCCAGCAGCCAGTACCCGAAAGATACGCAGTATTTT.

The rearrangement joins TRBV11-3 to TRBJ2-7; D is ambiguous. CDR1 SGHNT and CDR2 YENEEA come from the germline V gene. The CDR3 is made up of 13 amino acids. Deletions cut 2 bases from V and 3 bases from J, with 8 bases between. The CDR3 loop reads CASSLNGGYEQYF. CDR3 nucleotides: TGTGCCAGCAGCTTAAATGGTGGCTACGAGCAGTACTTC.

This chain uses TRBV7-3 with TRBJ2-3, with a weak D call TRBD2 (5 bases). There are 15 residues in the CDR3. Germline lookup yields CDR1 SGHTA and CDR2 FQGTGA. Trimming removed 5 bases from V and 4 bases from J, with 16 bases in between. CDR3 region: CASSPPGAGADTQYF. CDR3 in DNA: TGTGCCAGCAGCCCCCCGGGTGCGGGCGCAGATACGCAGTATTTT.

On this clone: The same CDR3 is also encoded by other DNA sequences in this sample. J is TRBJ1-2 and V is TRBV7-9; maybe TRBD1 (5 bases). The CDR3 consists of 13 residues. Germline V gene data show CDR1 as SEHNR and CDR2 as FQNEAQ (reference sequence). V was clipped by 1 base and J by 7 bases, with 10 bases between them. The CDR3 sequence is CASSLDGGGGYTF. The CDR3 DNA reads TGTGCCAGCAGCTTAGATGGCGGGGGTGGCTACACCTTC.